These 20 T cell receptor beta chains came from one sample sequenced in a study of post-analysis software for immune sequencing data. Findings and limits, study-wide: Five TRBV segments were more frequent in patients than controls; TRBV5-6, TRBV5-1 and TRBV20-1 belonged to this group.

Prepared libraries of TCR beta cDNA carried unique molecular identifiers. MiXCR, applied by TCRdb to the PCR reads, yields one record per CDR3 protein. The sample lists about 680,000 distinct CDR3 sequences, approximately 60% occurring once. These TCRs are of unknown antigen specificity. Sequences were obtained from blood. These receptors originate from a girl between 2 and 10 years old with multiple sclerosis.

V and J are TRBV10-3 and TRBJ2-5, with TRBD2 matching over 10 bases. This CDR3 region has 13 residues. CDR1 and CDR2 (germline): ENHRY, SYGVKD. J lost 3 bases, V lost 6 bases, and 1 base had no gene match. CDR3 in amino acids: CAIRGLAEETQYF. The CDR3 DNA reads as TGTGCCATCAGAGGACTAGCGGAAGAGACCCAGTACTTC.

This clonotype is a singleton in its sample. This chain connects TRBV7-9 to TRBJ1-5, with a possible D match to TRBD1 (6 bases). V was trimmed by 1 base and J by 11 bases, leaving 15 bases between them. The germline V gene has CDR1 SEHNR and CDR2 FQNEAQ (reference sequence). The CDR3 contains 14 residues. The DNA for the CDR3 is TGTGCCAGCAGCTTAGGACCCGAGGGGGGATCCCAGCATTTT. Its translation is CASSLGPEGGSQHF.

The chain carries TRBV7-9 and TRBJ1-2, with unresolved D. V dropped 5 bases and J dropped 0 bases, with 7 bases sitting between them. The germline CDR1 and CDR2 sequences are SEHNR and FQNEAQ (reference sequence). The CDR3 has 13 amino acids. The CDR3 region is CASSNIANYGYTF. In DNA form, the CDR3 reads TGTGCCAGCAGCAATATAGCTAACTATGGCTACACCTTC.

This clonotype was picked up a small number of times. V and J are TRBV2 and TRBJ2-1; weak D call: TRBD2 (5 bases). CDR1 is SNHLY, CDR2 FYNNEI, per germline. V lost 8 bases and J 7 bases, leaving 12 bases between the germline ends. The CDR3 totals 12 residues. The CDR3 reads CASEERRNEQFF. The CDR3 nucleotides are TGTGCCAGCGAGGAGCGGCGGAATGAGCAGTTCTTC.

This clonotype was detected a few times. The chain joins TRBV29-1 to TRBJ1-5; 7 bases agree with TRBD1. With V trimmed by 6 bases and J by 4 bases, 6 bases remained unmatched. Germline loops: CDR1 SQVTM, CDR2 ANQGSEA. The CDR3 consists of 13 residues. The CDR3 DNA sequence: TGCAGCGTCCACAGGGGAGGTAATCAGCCCCAGCATTTT. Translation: CSVHRGGNQPQHF.

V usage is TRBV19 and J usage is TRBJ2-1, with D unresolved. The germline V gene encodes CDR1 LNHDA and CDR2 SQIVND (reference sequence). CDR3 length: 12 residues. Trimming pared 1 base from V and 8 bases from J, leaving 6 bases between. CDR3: CASSIGGYEQFF. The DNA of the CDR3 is TGTGCCAGTAGTATAGGGGGATATGAGCAGTTCTTC.

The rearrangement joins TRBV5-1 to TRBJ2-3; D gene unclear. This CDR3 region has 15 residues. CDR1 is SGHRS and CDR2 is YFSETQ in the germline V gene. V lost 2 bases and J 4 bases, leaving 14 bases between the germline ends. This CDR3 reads CASSLSSSVPDTQYF. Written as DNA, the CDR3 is TGCGCCAGCAGCTTAAGTAGTTCGGTCCCAGATACGCAGTATTTT.

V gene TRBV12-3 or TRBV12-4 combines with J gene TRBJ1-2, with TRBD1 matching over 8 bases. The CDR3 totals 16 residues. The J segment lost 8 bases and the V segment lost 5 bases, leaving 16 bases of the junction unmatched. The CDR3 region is CASSPSYAGGAEGYTF. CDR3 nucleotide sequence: TGTGCCAGCAGTCCAAGCTACGCAGGGGGCGCGGAGGGCTACACCTTC.

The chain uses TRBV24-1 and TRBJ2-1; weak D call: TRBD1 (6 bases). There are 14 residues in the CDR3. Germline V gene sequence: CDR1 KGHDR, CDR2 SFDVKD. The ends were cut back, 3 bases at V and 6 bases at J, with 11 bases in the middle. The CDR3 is CATSDRTGINEQFF. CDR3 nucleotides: TGTGCCACCAGTGATCGTACAGGGATCAATGAGCAGTTCTTC.

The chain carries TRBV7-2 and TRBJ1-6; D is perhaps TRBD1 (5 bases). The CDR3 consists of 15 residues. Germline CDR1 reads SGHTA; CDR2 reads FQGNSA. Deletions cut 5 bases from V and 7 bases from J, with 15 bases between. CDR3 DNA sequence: TGTGCCAGCAGCGTGGGGTGGGGGACCAATTCACCCCTCCACTTT. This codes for CASSVGWGTNSPLHF.

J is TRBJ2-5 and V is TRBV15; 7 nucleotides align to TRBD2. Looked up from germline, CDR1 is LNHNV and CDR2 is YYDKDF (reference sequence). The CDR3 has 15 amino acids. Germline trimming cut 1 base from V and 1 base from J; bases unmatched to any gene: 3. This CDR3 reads CATSRGLAGQETQYF. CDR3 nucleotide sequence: TGTGCCACCAGCAGAGGGTTAGCGGGCCAAGAGACCCAGTACTTC. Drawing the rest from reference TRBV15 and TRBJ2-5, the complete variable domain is DAMVIQNPRYQVTQFGKPVTLSCSQTLNHNVMYWYQQKSSQAPKLLFHYYDKDFNNEADTPDNFQSRRPNTSFCFLDIRSPGLGDTAMYLCATSRGLAGQETQYFGPGTRLLVL.

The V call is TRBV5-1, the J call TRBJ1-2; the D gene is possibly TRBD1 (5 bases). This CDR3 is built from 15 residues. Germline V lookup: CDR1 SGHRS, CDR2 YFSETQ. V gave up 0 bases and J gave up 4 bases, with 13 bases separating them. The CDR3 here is CASSLETGLTYGYTF. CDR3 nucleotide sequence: TGCGCCAGCAGCTTGGAAACGGGACTCACCTATGGCTACACCTTC.

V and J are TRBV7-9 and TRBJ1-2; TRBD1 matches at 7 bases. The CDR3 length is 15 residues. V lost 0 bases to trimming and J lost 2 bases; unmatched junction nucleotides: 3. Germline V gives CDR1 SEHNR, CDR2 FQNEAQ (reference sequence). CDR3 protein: CASSLAPGQNYGYTF. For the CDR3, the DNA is TGTGCCAGCAGCTTAGCGCCGGGACAGAACTATGGCTACACCTTC.

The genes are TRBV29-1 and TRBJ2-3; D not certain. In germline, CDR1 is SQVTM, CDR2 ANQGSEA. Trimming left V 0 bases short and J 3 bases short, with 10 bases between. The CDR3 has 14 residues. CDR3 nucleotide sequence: TGCAGCGTTGAAGATGGAGACGGAACAGATACGCAGTATTTT. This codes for CSVEDGDGTDTQYF.

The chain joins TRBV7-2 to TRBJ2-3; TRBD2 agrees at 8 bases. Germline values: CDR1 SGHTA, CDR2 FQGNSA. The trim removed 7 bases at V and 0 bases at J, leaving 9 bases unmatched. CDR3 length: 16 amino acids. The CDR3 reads CASTGLAGRSTDTQYF. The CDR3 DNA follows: TGTGCCAGCACCGGACTAGCTGGCCGTAGCACAGATACGCAGTATTTT.

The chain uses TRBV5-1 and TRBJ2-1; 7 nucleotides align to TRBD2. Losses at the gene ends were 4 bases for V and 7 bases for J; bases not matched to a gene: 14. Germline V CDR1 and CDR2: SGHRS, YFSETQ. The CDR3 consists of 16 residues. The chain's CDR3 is CASSPGEAGVPNEQFF. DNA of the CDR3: TGCGCCAGCAGCCCCGGAGAGGCGGGAGTGCCGAATGAGCAGTTCTTC.

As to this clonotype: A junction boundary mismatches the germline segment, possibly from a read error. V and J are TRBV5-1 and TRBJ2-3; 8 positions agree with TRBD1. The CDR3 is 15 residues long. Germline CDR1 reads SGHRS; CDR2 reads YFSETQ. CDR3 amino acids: CASKPQGASTDTRYF. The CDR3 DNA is TGCGCCAGCAAGCCCCAGGGGGCGAGCACAGATACGCGGTATTTT. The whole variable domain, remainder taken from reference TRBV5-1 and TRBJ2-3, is KAGVTQTPRYLIKTRGQQVTLSCSPISGHRSVSWYQQTPGQGLQFLFEYFSETQRNKGNFPGRFSGRQFSNSRSEMNVSTLELGDSALYLCASKPQGASTDTRYFGPGTRLTVL.

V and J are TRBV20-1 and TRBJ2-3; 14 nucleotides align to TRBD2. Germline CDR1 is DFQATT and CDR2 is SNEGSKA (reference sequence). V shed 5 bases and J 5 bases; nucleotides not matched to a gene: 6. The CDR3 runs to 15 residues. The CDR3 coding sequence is TGCAGTGCTCCGGGACTAGCGGGAGACTTAGATACGCAGTATTTT. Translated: CSAPGLAGDLDTQYF.

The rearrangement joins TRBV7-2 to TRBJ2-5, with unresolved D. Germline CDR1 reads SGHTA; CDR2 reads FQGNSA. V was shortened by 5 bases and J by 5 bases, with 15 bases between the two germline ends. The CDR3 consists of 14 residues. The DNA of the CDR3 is TGTGCCAGCAGCCCTAAAGGGCCGTGGGAGACCCAGTACTTC. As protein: CASSPKGPWETQYF. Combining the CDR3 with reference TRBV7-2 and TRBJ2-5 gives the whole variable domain GAGVSQSPSNKVTEKGKDVELRCDPISGHTALYWYRQSLGQGLEFLIYFQGNSAPDKSGLPSDRFSAERTGGSVSTLTIQRTQQEDSAVYLCASSPKGPWETQYFGPGTRLLVL.

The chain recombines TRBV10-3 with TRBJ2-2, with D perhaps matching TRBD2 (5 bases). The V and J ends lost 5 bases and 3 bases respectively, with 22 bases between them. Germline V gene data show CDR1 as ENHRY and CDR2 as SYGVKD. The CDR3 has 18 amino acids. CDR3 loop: CAISPMVLAGMDTGELFF. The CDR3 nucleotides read TGTGCCATCAGTCCCATGGTCTTGGCCGGGATGGACACCGGGGAGCTGTTTTTT.